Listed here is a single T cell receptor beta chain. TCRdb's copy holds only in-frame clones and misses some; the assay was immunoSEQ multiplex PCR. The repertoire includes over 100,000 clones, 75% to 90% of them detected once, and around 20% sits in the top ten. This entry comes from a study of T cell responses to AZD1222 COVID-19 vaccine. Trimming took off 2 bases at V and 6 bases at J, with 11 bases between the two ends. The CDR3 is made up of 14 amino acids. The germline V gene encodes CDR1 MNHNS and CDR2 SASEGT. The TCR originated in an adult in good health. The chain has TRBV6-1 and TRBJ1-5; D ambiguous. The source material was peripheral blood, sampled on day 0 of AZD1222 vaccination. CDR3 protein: CASSETDRRQPQHF. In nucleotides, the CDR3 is TGTGCCAGCAGTGAAACGGATCGGCGTCAGCCCCAGCATTTT.